Listed here are 23 T cell receptor beta chains from one sample, sequenced in a study of T cell repertoires in cytomegalovirus infection. TCRdb passed the reads through MiXCR, listing each CDR3 protein once. In the table there are some 590,000 distinct CDR3 sequences, about 39% of which are singletons. The antigens for these receptors are not known. The starting material was cultured PBMCs, obtained from culture after CMV antigen stimulation. The receptors shown here come from a human donor in good health (CMV status not recorded). Some clones in this sample may be carry-over from other donors' samples.

This clonotype was detected a few times. The CDR3 DNA sequence: TGTGCCAGCAGCTTCGGGGACAGGGCGTCACCACCCCTCCACTTT. Its translation: CASSFGDRASPPLHF. The J gene is TRBJ1-6, the V gene TRBV7-8; 9 bases line up with TRBD1. CDR3 length: 15 amino acids. Trimming cost V 3 bases and J 11 bases; bases outside gene matches: 8. Germline V gives CDR1 SGHVS, CDR2 FQNEAQ.

This clonotype was detected only a few times. One end of the junction is discordant with germline, which a read error may explain. V is TRBV12-3 or TRBV12-4 and J is TRBJ1-2, with D uncertain. The CDR3 is 11 residues long. CDR3 amino acids: CASRLEGGYTF. The DNA for the CDR3 is TGTGCCAGCAGATTAGAGGGCGGCTACACCTTC.

The rearrangement uses TRBV7-6 and TRBJ2-5; 9 nucleotides match TRBD1. Germline CDR1 and CDR2: SGHVS and FNYEAQ. With 5 bases clipped from V and 5 bases from J, the junction kept 12 bases outside the gene matches. This CDR3 comprises 16 residues. This CDR3 is CASSTWGQGGGETQYF. The CDR3 DNA reads TGTGCCAGCAGCACCTGGGGACAGGGTGGAGGGGAGACCCAGTACTTC.

This chain joins TRBV6-2 or TRBV6-3 and TRBJ2-3; 9 bases align to TRBD2. From germline, CDR1 is MNHEY and CDR2 SVGEGT. The V and J ends lost 2 bases and 7 bases, in that order; junction bases with no gene match: 16. CDR3 length: 18 amino acids. CDR3 coding DNA: TGTGCCAGCAGTTACGATGTGATGCTAGCGGGAAGCCTACATACGCAGTATTTT. It yields the protein CASSYDVMLAGSLHTQYF.

This clonotype was seen more than once but under ten times. The rearrangement joins TRBV7-9 to TRBJ2-5; 9 nucleotides match TRBD2. Germline lookup yields CDR1 SEHNR and CDR2 FQNEAQ (reference sequence). V lost 5 bases to trimming and J lost 1 base; unmatched junction nucleotides: 5. CDR3 length: 15 residues. This CDR3 reads CASSPLAGLQETQYF. The CDR3 DNA reads TGTGCCAGCAGCCCCCTAGCGGGACTCCAAGAGACCCAGTACTTC.

This sequence joins TRBV7-2 and TRBJ2-7, with D tentatively TRBD1 (6 bases). The CDR3 totals 13 residues. CDR1 and CDR2 (germline): SGHTA, FQGNSA. The V and J ends lost 2 bases and 6 bases respectively, with 11 bases between them. CDR3 coding DNA: TGTGCCAGCAGCTTATGGGACAATGCCGAGCAGTACTTC. Amino acids: CASSLWDNAEQYF.

This clonotype was recorded a few times. The chain combines TRBV7-9 with TRBJ1-1; 7 bases match TRBD1. The length of the CDR3 is 14 residues. The junction had 15 bases not matched to a gene; V was cut back by 5 bases and J by 12 bases. Germline CDR1 SEHNR, CDR2 FQNEAQ (reference sequence). CDR3 residues: CASSPRGGGGKTFF. The CDR3 bases are TGTGCCAGCAGCCCCAGGGGGGGTGGAGGGAAAACTTTCTTT.

This clonotype has just a few counts. The chain couples TRBV7-2 to TRBJ2-5; no clear D. CDR3 size: 15 residues. V dropped 4 bases and J dropped 7 bases, with 19 bases sitting between them. Germline lookup yields CDR1 SGHTA and CDR2 FQGNSA. This CDR3 is CASSSYTTLTGTQYF. The CDR3 DNA follows: TGTGCCAGCAGCTCCTACACGACCCTAACGGGGACCCAGTACTTC.

The chain is built from TRBV7-6 and TRBJ1-5; D possibly corresponds to TRBD1 (5 bases). Germline CDR1 is SGHVS and CDR2 is FNYEAQ. V was trimmed by 1 base and J by 2 bases, leaving 9 bases between them. This CDR3 is built from 15 residues. CDR3 nucleotide sequence: TGTGCCAGCAGCTTAGTGGGGGTAGGCAATCAGCCCCAGCATTTT. Translating it yields CASSLVGVGNQPQHF. Full variable domain (rest looked up from reference TRBV7-6 and TRBJ1-5): GAGVSQSPRYKVTKRGQDVALRCDPISGHVSLYWYRQALGQGPEFLTYFNYEAQQDKSGLPNDRFSAERPEGSISTLTIQRTEQRDSAMYRCASSLVGVGNQPQHFGDGTRLSIL.

The chain recombines TRBV7-2 with TRBJ2-5, with TRBD2 matching over 7 bases. The CDR3 length is 15 residues. Trimming took 1 base from V and 4 from J; bases not matched to a gene: 6. In germline, CDR1 is SGHTA, CDR2 FQGNSA. This chain's CDR3 is CASSLGPSGVETQYF. As DNA, the CDR3 is TGTGCCAGCAGCTTAGGTCCCAGCGGGGTAGAGACCCAGTACTTC.

V and J are TRBV7-9 and TRBJ2-1; 8 nucleotides line up with TRBD2. Trimming at V came to 6 bases and at J to 8 bases, leaving 12 bases not matched to a gene. CDR3 length equals 15 residues. Germline V lookup: CDR1 SEHNR, CDR2 FQNEAQ (reference sequence). The CDR3 nucleotides read TGTGCCAGCAGTCCGGGACTAGAGGTGTCGTATGAGCAGTTCTTC. This encodes CASSPGLEVSYEQFF.

With respect to this clonotype: A junction end diverges from the germline sequence, so it may reflect a read error. The chain recombines TRBV5-3 with TRBJ2-2, with a tentative D call TRBD2 (6 bases). TRBV5-3 is treated as an ORF (open reading frame) with a function not yet certain. This CDR3 is 15 amino acids long. This CDR3 reads CASSFPRGLSGELFF. The CDR3 DNA reads TGTGCCAGCAGCTTCCCTAGAGGACTATCCGGGGAGCTGTTTTTT.

The chain couples TRBV5-1 to TRBJ2-1; weak D call: TRBD2 (5 bases). V lost 1 base and J 0 bases, leaving 11 bases between the germline ends. Germline V CDR1 and CDR2: SGHRS, YFSETQ. This CDR3 is built from 16 residues. CDR3 loop: CASSLRPDYSYNEQFF. The CDR3 bases are TGCGCCAGCAGCTTGCGGCCAGACTACTCCTACAATGAGCAGTTCTTC. Based on the CDR3 plus reference TRBV5-1 and TRBJ2-1, the full variable domain is KAGVTQTPRYLIKTRGQQVTLSCSPISGHRSVSWYQQTPGQGLQFLFEYFSETQRNKGNFPGRFSGRQFSNSRSEMNVSTLELGDSALYLCASSLRPDYSYNEQFFGPGTRLTVL.

This chain uses TRBV11-3 with TRBJ1-3; the D is unclear. Between the trimmed V and J ends, which lost 4 bases and 0 bases, there was a span of 7 bases. CDR3 length: 14 residues. Per the germline V gene, CDR1 is SGHNT and CDR2 is YENEEA. The CDR3 DNA reads as TGTGCCAGCAGCTCAGTGGGCTCTGGAAACACCATATATTTT. This translates into CASSSVGSGNTIYF.

The sample holds a few counts of this clonotype. The V gene is TRBV12-3 or TRBV12-4, the J gene TRBJ2-2; a possible D gene is TRBD2 (5 bases). The CDR3 covers 14 residues. V was trimmed by 3 bases and J by 4 bases, leaving 9 bases between them. The CDR3 loop reads CASSFQRFTGELFF. The CDR3 DNA follows: TGTGCCAGCAGTTTTCAGCGGTTCACCGGGGAGCTGTTTTTT.

This chain links TRBV6-5 with TRBJ2-7; D gene unclear. Trimming took 6 bases from V and 2 from J, leaving 14 bases between them. Germline V gene data show CDR1 as MNHEY and CDR2 as SVGAGI. CDR3 length equals 14 residues. This CDR3 is CASRDAGPPYEQYF. CDR3 DNA sequence: TGTGCCAGCAGAGACGCCGGGCCTCCCTACGAGCAGTACTTC.

CDR3 residues: CASSLSPPGLAGGRGQYF. In DNA form, the CDR3 reads TGTGCCAGCAGCTTAAGCCCCCCCGGACTAGCGGGAGGTCGGGGGCAGTATTTT. The V and J genes are TRBV7-2 and TRBJ2-3; 14 bases align to TRBD2. The CDR3 spans 18 residues. After removal of 2 bases from V and 11 bases from J, the junction contained 15 bases not matched to a gene. Per germline, CDR1 SGHTA and CDR2 FQGNSA.

The chain is built from TRBV4-1 and TRBJ1-1; D is undetermined. CDR1 is MGHRA, CDR2 YSYEKL, per germline. The V gene lost 1 base and the J gene lost 1 base, with 10 bases spanning the gap. The length of the CDR3 is 15 residues. The CDR3 region is CASSQGPNTNTEAFF. CDR3 DNA sequence: TGCGCCAGCAGCCAAGGGCCAAATACGAACACTGAAGCTTTCTTT.

This clonotype was recorded a few times. The rearrangement joins TRBV7-2 to TRBJ2-7; TRBD2 aligns across 7 bases. The CDR3 extends over 14 amino acids. Trimming cost V 10 bases and J 2 bases; bases outside gene matches: 11. Germline CDR1 reads SGHTA; CDR2 reads FQGNSA. CDR3 amino acids: CAIEAGVRPYEQYF. Here the CDR3 DNA reads TGTGCCATCGAGGCGGGGGTTCGACCCTACGAGCAGTACTTC.

This clonotype turned up a few times. The chain uses TRBV6-1 and TRBJ2-7; D is tentatively TRBD1 or TRBD2 (6 bases each). The CDR3 spans 18 residues. Per the germline V gene, CDR1 is MNHNS and CDR2 is SASEGT. V lost 0 bases to trimming and J lost 3 bases, with 21 bases between them. The DNA for the CDR3 is TGTGCCAGCAGTGAAGCGGCCTCCGGGGGCGAGGGCTTCTACGAGCAGTACTTC. Protein: CASSEAASGGEGFYEQYF.

The chain links TRBV20-1 to TRBJ1-4, with unresolved D. Trimming removed 5 bases at V and 12 bases at J, with 16 bases between. The CDR3 is made up of 12 amino acids. CDR1 is DFQATT and CDR2 is SNEGSKA in the germline V gene (reference sequence). In DNA, the CDR3 is TGCAGTGCTCGGACGGACTCAGTTGAACTGTTTTTT. Its translation: CSARTDSVELFF.

The chain is built from TRBV7-6 and TRBJ1-1; unclear D gene. The length of the CDR3 is 15 residues. The V gene's germline CDR1 is SGHVS and CDR2 FNYEAQ. V gave up 6 bases and J gave up 4 bases, with 18 bases separating them. The CDR3 spells CASSNNGRRGTEAFF. CDR3 coding DNA: TGTGCCAGCAGTAACAATGGTCGCCGAGGCACTGAAGCTTTCTTT. Full variable domain (remainder filled in from reference TRBV7-6 and TRBJ1-1): GAGVSQSPRYKVTKRGQDVALRCDPISGHVSLYWYRQALGQGPEFLTYFNYEAQQDKSGLPNDRFSAERPEGSISTLTIQRTEQRDSAMYRCASSNNGRRGTEAFFGQGTRLTVV.

The chain employs TRBV27 and TRBJ1-1; no firm D call. Germline lookup yields CDR1 MNHEY and CDR2 SMNVEV (reference sequence). The CDR3 is 11 residues long. CDR3 bases: TGTGTAGTGGGGTCGGGGACTGAAGCTTTCTTT. As protein: CVVGSGTEAFF.